A single sample is the source of the 16 T cell receptor beta chains below, sequenced in a study of tumor-infiltrating lymphocytes in primary liver carcinoma. Using a constant-region primer together with ProtoScript II reverse transcriptase, TCR beta cDNA was made from about 500 ng of total RNA. Three nested multiplex PCR rounds, a slightly modified ARM-PCR method, built the TCR beta libraries. Both of the initial two PCR rounds ran for around 9 cycles and employed TRBV1-TRBV30 forward primers alongside a C-beta reverse primer. A single record per CDR3 protein comes from TCRdb applying MiXCR to the multiplex PCR reads. The sample yields roughly 55,000 distinct CDR3 sequences, over 65% seen once. Unsorted bulk tissue (about 18-30 mg) underwent RNA and DNA co-extraction. The sample consisted of liver tumor tissue from sampling region 2. Subset noted: tumor region T2, inferior pole. The receptor source for this set is a man aged 35-49 years with primary liver carcinoma and hepatitis B virus infection.

This clonotype has a handful of counts. One end of the junction varies from germline; a read error may be responsible. This chain connects TRBV5-4 to TRBJ2-7; 7 bases fit TRBD2. The CDR3 sequence is 14 residues long. Germline CDR1 and CDR2: SGHNT and YYREEE (reference sequence). DNA for the CDR3: TGTGCCAGCAGCTTGGGCGGGAGCTCCTACGAGGAGTACTTC. This encodes CASSLGGSSYEEYF.

V is TRBV4-2 and J is TRBJ1-3; no clear D. Germline-derived CDR1 and CDR2 are LGHNA and YNFKEQ. The V gene lost 1 base and the J gene lost 2 bases, with 12 bases spanning the gap. This CDR3 has 16 residues. The CDR3 protein is CASSQVVGPAGNTIYF. The CDR3 DNA reads as TGTGCCAGCAGCCAAGTTGTAGGCCCTGCTGGAAACACCATATATTTT.

In regard to this clonotype: No conserved phenylalanine or tryptophan ends this CDR3, so it is likely a read error. The V and J genes are TRBV11-2 and TRBJ2-5; TRBD2 matches 8 bases. Germline values: CDR1 SGHAT, CDR2 FQNNGV. V lost 6 bases to trimming and J lost 3 bases; unmatched junction nucleotides: 12. The CDR3 loop spans 16 amino acids. For the CDR3, the DNA is TGTGCCAGCAGTCCAACTTCTGGCGGGGGGAAAGAGACCCAGTACTCC. Its protein product is CASSPTSGGGKETQYS.

As concerns this clonotype: One junction end disagrees with the germline gene, perhaps due to a read error. V and J are TRBV29-1 and TRBJ1-1, with D tentatively TRBD1 (5 bases). The CDR3 runs to 13 residues. Germline CDR1 is SQVTM and CDR2 is ANQGSEA. As DNA, the CDR3 is TGCAGCGGTGAAGGGCAGGGATGGACTGAAGCTTTCTTT. Its translation: CSGEGQGWTEAFF.

Notes on this clonotype: An end of the junction does not agree with germline; a read error may underlie this. This chain connects TRBV11-2 to TRBJ2-2; TRBD2 might be the D (6 bases). The CDR3 covers 15 residues. CDR1 and CDR2 from the germline V gene are SGHAT and FQNNGV. The CDR3: CACSPPQGPTGGLFF. CDR3 DNA: TGTGCCTGCAGCCCTCCGCAAGGACCGACCGGGGGGCTGTTTTTT.

This chain connects TRBV4-3 to TRBJ1-1; possibly TRBD1 for D (5 bases). The germline V gene has CDR1 LGHNA and CDR2 YSLEER. Trimming took 6 bases from V and 0 from J, leaving 17 bases between them. The CDR3 is 16 amino acids. In DNA, the CDR3 is TGCGCCAGCAGACATGCACCGGGACGGATGAACACTGAAGCTTTCTTT. As protein: CASRHAPGRMNTEAFF.

This chain links TRBV11-3 with TRBJ2-2, with D uncertain. Trimming pared 6 bases from V and 10 bases from J, leaving 21 bases between. The length of the CDR3 is 15 residues. Germline loops: CDR1 SGHNT, CDR2 YENEEA. CDR3: CASSLSPRRDAELFF. For the CDR3, the DNA is TGTGCCAGCAGTTTGTCCCCCAGGCGCGATGCGGAGCTGTTTTTT.

The rearrangement uses TRBV14 and TRBJ2-1, with 8 bases matching TRBD2. The CDR3 totals 16 residues. V gave up 10 bases and J gave up 5 bases; unmatched junction bases: 16. The germline V gene has CDR1 SGHDN and CDR2 FVKESK. CDR3 sequence (DNA): TGTGCCATCAGTGCCGTAGCGGGATGGGCAAACAATGAGCAGTTCTTC. Amino acids: CAISAVAGWANNEQFF.

Concerning this clonotype: The junction differs from germline at one of its ends, possibly a read error. The chain recombines TRBV12-3 or TRBV12-4 with TRBJ1-2; TRBD1 might be the D (5 bases). The CDR3 has 16 amino acids. The CDR3 is CTSSFREGRANYGYTF. The CDR3 region has the DNA TGTACCAGCAGTTTCAGGGAGGGGAGGGCTAACTATGGCTACACCTTC.

Concerning this clonotype itself: At one end the junction does not follow the germline gene, possibly because of a read error. The rearrangement joins TRBV6-5 to TRBJ2-5, with 8 bases that match TRBD1. Per germline, CDR1 MNHEY and CDR2 SVGAGI. This CDR3 has 19 amino acids. CDR3 sequence (DNA): TGTGTCAGCAGTTTACAAGGGAGTCTATGTCAGGGGGCCGACGAGACCCAGTACTTC. It is translated as CVSSLQGSLCQGADETQYF.

Concerning this clonotype itself: This CDR3 fails to terminate in the conserved phenylalanine or tryptophan, so it likely reflects a read error. The chain has TRBV29-1 and TRBJ2-3; D gene unclear. Trimming removed 6 bases at V and 9 bases at J, with 10 bases between. CDR1 and CDR2 from the germline V gene are SQVTM and ANQGSEA. CDR3 length: 10 amino acids. The CDR3 DNA reads as TGCAGCGTCGACACAAAAACGCAGTATTCT. Translating it yields CSVDTKTQYS.

As to this clonotype: No conserved phenylalanine or tryptophan ends this CDR3, so it is likely a read error. The chain has TRBV29-1 and TRBJ1-2; tentative D call: TRBD1 (6 bases). The V and J ends lost 6 bases and 4 bases respectively, with 18 bases between them. The CDR3 totals 14 residues. CDR1 is SQVTM and CDR2 is ANQGSEA in the germline V gene. The CDR3 is CSVKFGQSIYGYTL. Here the CDR3 DNA reads TGCAGCGTCAAGTTTGGACAGTCGATCTATGGCTACACCCTT.

The V and J genes are TRBV11-1 and TRBJ2-3; either TRBD1 or TRBD2 may fit D (5 bases each). Trimming took 6 bases from V and 2 from J, leaving 27 bases between them. CDR3 length: 19 residues. Germline V gene lookup returns CDR1 SGHAT and CDR2 FQDESV (reference sequence). The CDR3 DNA is TGTGCCAGCAGTTCTGGGGGAAGCTCTGTTGGAGCCCACACAGATACGCAGTATTTT. Protein: CASSSGGSSVGAHTDTQYF.

The chain links TRBV5-5 to TRBJ1-1; TRBD1 aligns across 8 bases. J was trimmed by 3 bases and V by 1 base; bases with no gene match: 5. Germline values: CDR1 SGHKS, CDR2 YYEKEE (reference sequence). The CDR3 covers 15 residues. DNA for the CDR3: TGTGCCAGCAGCTTGTGGGCAGGGGGCTACACTGAAGCTTTCTTT. As protein: CASSLWAGGYTEAFF.

A remark on this clonotype: The junction does not match germline at one end; this may be a read error. The chain couples TRBV11-2 to TRBJ2-1; D might be TRBD2 (6 bases). The germline CDR1 and CDR2 sequences are SGHAT and FQNNGV. The CDR3 runs 14 residues. The CDR3 protein is CASGLYRLVSEEFF. In nucleotides, the CDR3 is TGTGCTAGCGGCTTATACCGGCTAGTTAGTGAGGAGTTCTTC.

This clonotype was detected many times. The chain joins TRBV4-3 to TRBJ2-7; D possibly corresponds to TRBD2 (7 bases). The CDR3 runs 15 residues. Germline V gives CDR1 LGHNA, CDR2 YSLEER. Trimming took off 0 bases at V and 5 bases at J, with 14 bases between the two ends. The CDR3 region has the DNA TGCGCCAGCAGCCAAGATAGGGGGGCGGGAGACGAGCAGTACTTC. Translated, it gives CASSQDRGAGDEQYF.